This record covers a single T cell receptor (beta chain). Per the germline V gene, CDR1 is LNHDA and CDR2 is SQIVND (reference sequence). V was clipped by 7 bases and J by 3 bases; unmatched bases: 5. This CDR3 has 14 amino acids. The data were obtained in a study of blood T cell repertoires in COVID-19. Study context: Sites across the United States, Italy and Spain contributed samples from acute and convalescent COVID-19. Sample material is recorded as cDNA or gDNA derived from T cells, B-cell-depleted T cells, or PBMCs.

Per the study methods: Reference gene primer amplification in the assay estimated nucleated cell counts. The table came from immunoSEQ multiplex PCR; TCRdb's copy has only in-frame clones and leaves some out. The D gene and trimming were derived from the DNA, and the V and J assignments and clone size from that table. In the table there are 200,000 to 250,000 clones, under 90% of which are singletons. The source is a woman aged 80 or over with active or convalescent COVID-19. The chain has TRBV19 and TRBJ1-1, with 10 positions matching TRBD1. The sample taken for sequencing was peripheral blood. CDR3 loop: CASKGQGRDTEAFF. In DNA form, the CDR3 reads TGTGCCAGTAAGGGACAGGGGAGGGACACTGAAGCTTTCTTT.